The 28 T cell receptor beta chains below come from one sample, sequenced in a study of blood T cell repertoires in COVID-19. The repertoire was sequenced with immunoSEQ multiplex PCR; TCRdb's copy has only in-frame clones and lacks some. The sample includes roughly 300,000 clones, about 76% of them seen just once. The sequencing sample was made of peripheral blood. These receptors originate from a woman aged 60-75 years with active or convalescent COVID-19.

The chain uses TRBV19 and TRBJ2-2, with 9 positions matching TRBD1. Germline V gene sequence: CDR1 LNHDA, CDR2 SQIVND (reference sequence). The CDR3 covers 17 residues. J was trimmed by 6 bases and V by 3 bases; bases with no gene match: 11. The CDR3 loop reads CASSIPIGTGYSGELFF. In DNA, the CDR3 is TGTGCCAGTAGTATTCCTATCGGGACAGGGTATTCCGGGGAGCTGTTTTTT.

This clone was found a few times. The chain carries TRBV1 and TRBJ1-5; the table's D call, TRBD1, has no DNA check behind it. TRBV1 is assigned pseudogene status. The CDR3 covers 16 residues. The CDR3 bases are TGCACCAGCAGCCAAGGATGGACAGGGCCCAATCAGCCCCAGCATTTT. Translation: CTSSQGWTGPNQPQHF.

This clone was recorded a few times. The chain links TRBV6-5 to TRBJ1-4; no definite D call. The germline V gene has CDR1 MNHEY and CDR2 SVGAGI. CDR3 length equals 10 residues. The CDR3 sequence: CGGRSEKLFF. The CDR3 nucleotides read TGTGGAGGGAGGAGTGAAAAACTGTTTTTT.

The J gene is TRBJ1-3, the V gene TRBV19; TRBD1 matches 9 bases. Germline loops: CDR1 LNHDA, CDR2 SQIVND (reference sequence). The V and J ends lost 7 bases and 0 bases, in that order; junction bases with no gene match: 7. The CDR3 is 16 amino acids. The CDR3 spells CASKLGQGHSGNTIYF. The CDR3 nucleotides read TGTGCCAGTAAGCTGGGACAGGGCCACTCTGGAAACACCATATATTTT. Variable domain in full (rest from reference TRBV19 and TRBJ1-3): DGGITQSPKYLFRKEGQNVTLSCEQNLNHDAMYWYRQDPGQGLRLIYYSQIVNDFQKGDIAEGYSVSREKKESFPLTVTSAQKNPTAFYLCASKLGQGHSGNTIYFGEGSWLTVV.

The V and J genes are TRBV5-4 and TRBJ1-1; 9 nucleotides agree with TRBD1. The CDR3 sequence is 15 residues long. The germline gives CDR1 SGHNT, CDR2 YYREEE (reference sequence). The V and J ends lost 4 bases and 1 base, in that order; junction bases with no gene match: 5. CDR3 bases: TGTGCCAGCAGCCGCAGACAGGGGGGGAACACTGAAGCTTTCTTT. Protein product: CASSRRQGGNTEAFF.

This clone was seen more than once but under ten times. The chain carries TRBV9 and TRBJ2-1; weak D call: TRBD1 (7 bases). This CDR3 is built from 16 residues. Trimming left V 3 bases short and J 5 bases short, with 18 bases between. From germline, CDR1 is SGDLS and CDR2 YYNGEE. CDR3 sequence (DNA): TGTGCCAGCAGCGCACCTCAGGGGGGTATTGACAATGAGCAGTTCTTC. It specifies CASSAPQGGIDNEQFF.

This clone has just a few counts. The J gene is TRBJ1-1, the V gene TRBV12-2; the DNA was not compared with TRBD1, the D call given in the table. TRBV12-2 is annotated as a pseudogene. The CDR3 length is 13 residues. CDR3 sequence reads: CASPTQVNTEAFF. CDR3 DNA sequence: TGTGCAAGTCCGACACAGGTGAACACTGAAGCTTTCTTT.

This CDR3 is CASSEGRGDRSYEQYF. The CDR3 coding sequence is TGTGCCAGCAGTGAAGGCCGGGGGGACAGGTCTTACGAGCAGTACTTC. The chain joins TRBV2 to TRBJ2-7, with D maybe TRBD1 (8 bases). The CDR3 contains 16 residues. Deletions cut 1 base from V and 4 bases from J, with 17 bases between. CDR1 is SNHLY and CDR2 is FYNNEI in the germline V gene. The variable domain in full, with the rest retrieved from reference TRBV2 and TRBJ2-7, is EPEVTQTPSHQVTQMGQEVILRCVPISNHLYFYWYRQILGQKVEFLVSFYNNEISEKSEIFDDQFSVERPDGSNFTLKIRSTKLEDSAMYFCASSEGRGDRSYEQYFGPGTRLTVT.

This clone came up once. The rearrangement joins TRBV7-9 to TRBJ2-1; 7 bases align to TRBD1. This CDR3 has 16 amino acids. After removal of 5 bases from V and 3 bases from J, the junction contained 10 bases not matched to a gene. Germline V gene data show CDR1 as SEHNR and CDR2 as FQNEAQ (reference sequence). The CDR3 sequence is CASSPPGTGDYNEQFF. The CDR3 region has the DNA TGTGCCAGCAGCCCCCCGGGAACAGGGGACTACAATGAGCAGTTCTTC.

This chain uses TRBV7-2 with TRBJ1-6; D gene ambiguous. This CDR3 has 15 residues. V was shortened by 2 bases and J by 6 bases, with 11 bases between the two germline ends. Germline CDR1 reads SGHTA; CDR2 reads FQGNSA. The CDR3 nucleotides are TGTGCCAGCAGCTTACGGAGCATTATTAATTCACCCCTCCACTTT. Encoded protein: CASSLRSIINSPLHF.

This chain links TRBV7-9 with TRBJ1-2, with unresolved D. The CDR3 contains 12 residues. From germline, CDR1 is SEHNR and CDR2 FQNEAQ (reference sequence). The V gene lost 5 bases and the J gene lost 8 bases, with 12 bases spanning the gap. In DNA, the CDR3 is TGTGCCAGCAGCCTAGGGCTGGGCGGCTACACCTTC. Translated, it gives CASSLGLGGYTF.

For this clone: The same CDR3 can be traced to other DNA sequences in this sample. This chain connects TRBV12-3 or TRBV12-4 to TRBJ2-7; perhaps TRBD2 as D (5 bases). V was clipped by 0 bases and J by 3 bases, with 6 bases between them. The CDR3 sequence is 13 residues long. The CDR3 reads CASSLAAGYEQYF. The CDR3, as DNA: TGTGCCAGCAGTTTAGCTGCGGGCTACGAGCAGTACTTC.

The V call is TRBV5-5, the J call TRBJ2-3, with 8 positions matching TRBD2. V dropped 7 bases and J dropped 5; count of bases not matched to a gene: 6. CDR1 is SGHKS and CDR2 is YYEKEE in the germline V gene (reference sequence). The CDR3 has 13 amino acids. CDR3 region: CASGSRGVDTQYF. For the CDR3, the DNA is TGTGCCAGCGGCTCGCGGGGGGTAGATACGCAGTATTTT.

The rearrangement joins TRBV6-1 to TRBJ1-1; TRBD1 agrees at 11 bases. CDR3 length equals 22 residues. Germline CDR1 and CDR2: MNHNS and SASEGT. V lost 0 bases, J lost 0 bases, and 18 bases stayed unmatched. CDR3 loop: CASSEAIRRLRDRGSMNTEAFF. The CDR3 DNA follows: TGTGCCAGCAGTGAAGCGATCCGCCGGCTCCGGGACAGGGGGTCCATGAACACTGAAGCTTTCTTT.

V and J are TRBV14 and TRBJ1-1; D might be TRBD1 (5 bases). CDR1 is SGHDN, CDR2 FVKESK, per germline. The length of the CDR3 is 15 residues. The V end lost 1 base, the J end lost 2 bases, and 11 bases lay between the germline ends. The CDR3 DNA sequence: TGTGCCAGCAGCCAAGCCAGACAGATTAACACTGAAGCTTTCTTT. Protein sequence: CASSQARQINTEAFF.

The gene calls are TRBV7-2 and TRBJ2-7; D is possibly TRBD1 (5 bases). Trimming took 1 base from V and 2 from J, leaving 9 bases between them. CDR1 and CDR2 (germline): SGHTA, FQGNSA. CDR3 length equals 14 residues. The CDR3: CASSLDAGTYEQYF. CDR3 nucleotide sequence: TGTGCCAGCAGCTTAGATGCAGGGACCTACGAGCAGTACTTC.

The genes are TRBV7-2 and TRBJ1-5; D not certain. CDR3 length: 14 residues. Trimming cost V 1 base and J 5 bases, with 9 bases left between them. Germline V lookup: CDR1 SGHTA, CDR2 FQGNSA. The CDR3 region has the DNA TGTGCCAGCAGCTTAGAACCAGATTATCAGCCCCAGCATTTT. It translates to CASSLEPDYQPQHF.

With regard to this clone: Just one base apart from a much larger clone, this may be a read error. The sample has other DNA sequences that encode this CDR3 too. This rearrangement joins TRBV9 to TRBJ1-1; D unclear. V lost 0 bases and J 1 base, leaving 4 bases between the germline ends. This CDR3 has 13 residues. Germline V gene lookup returns CDR1 SGDLS and CDR2 YYNGEE. The CDR3 DNA reads as TGTGCCAGCAGCGTAGTGGCGAACACTGAAGCTTTCTTT. This sequence encodes CASSVVANTEAFF.

The chain is built from TRBV19 and TRBJ1-2, with 8 nucleotides matching TRBD1. The CDR3 length is 13 residues. V lost 3 bases to trimming and J lost 4 bases; unmatched junction nucleotides: 1. The germline V gene has CDR1 LNHDA and CDR2 SQIVND (reference sequence). CDR3 in amino acids: CASSIDRGYGYTF. The DNA of the CDR3 is TGTGCCAGTAGTATTGACAGGGGCTATGGCTACACCTTC.

The V gene is TRBV7-9, the J gene TRBJ1-1; D gene uncertain. V was trimmed by 4 bases and J by 4 bases, leaving 10 bases between them. In germline, CDR1 is SEHNR, CDR2 FQNEAQ (reference sequence). The CDR3 length is 13 residues. CDR3 residues: CASSWPESTEAFF. The DNA of the CDR3 is TGTGCCAGCAGCTGGCCTGAATCCACTGAAGCTTTCTTT.

The chain links TRBV4-2 to TRBJ2-2; tentatively, D is TRBD2 (6 bases). This CDR3 contains 15 residues. The germline CDR1 and CDR2 sequences are LGHNA and YNFKEQ. Trimming cost V 5 bases and J 3 bases, with 13 bases left between them. The CDR3 sequence is CASSETAGYTGELFF. CDR3 coding DNA: TGTGCCAGCAGCGAGACCGCGGGGTACACCGGGGAGCTGTTTTTT.

This chain joins TRBV10-3 and TRBJ1-1; D remains unclear. The length of the CDR3 is 14 residues. The V end was cut by 4 bases, the J end by 4 bases, with 13 bases between. The V gene's germline CDR1 is ENHRY and CDR2 SYGVKD. The CDR3 DNA is TGTGCCATCAGTGCCGGGGTCGGTGCCACTGAAGCTTTCTTT. Translation gives CAISAGVGATEAFF.

The V gene is TRBV29-1, the J gene TRBJ2-3; TRBD2 aligns across 7 bases. There are 14 residues in the CDR3. V shed 3 bases, J shed 4 bases, and the junction held 7 bases outside the gene matches. Germline V gene lookup returns CDR1 SQVTM and CDR2 ANQGSEA. The CDR3 reads CSVEGTAGADTQYF. CDR3 in DNA: TGCAGCGTTGAGGGCACGGCGGGGGCAGATACGCAGTATTTT.

The rearrangement links TRBV9 to TRBJ2-2, with 8 bases identical to TRBD1. The CDR3 sequence is 15 residues long. J lost 4 bases, V lost 3 bases, and 5 bases had no gene match. Looked up from germline, CDR1 is SGDLS and CDR2 is YYNGEE. The CDR3 DNA follows: TGTGCCAGCAGCGCGACAGGGGCGGGCACCGGGGAGCTGTTTTTT. Its translation: CASSATGAGTGELFF. The whole variable domain, filled in from reference TRBV9 and TRBJ2-2, reads DSGVTQTPKHLITATGQRVTLRCSPRSGDLSVYWYQQSLDQGLQFLIQYYNGEERAKGNILERFSAQQFPDLHSELNLSSLELGDSALYFCASSATGAGTGELFFGEGSRLTVL.

The chain couples TRBV4-3 to TRBJ2-1; 11 nucleotides agree with TRBD2. Trimming at V came to 3 bases and at J to 6 bases, leaving 16 bases not matched to a gene. CDR3 length: 19 amino acids. The germline V gene has CDR1 LGHNA and CDR2 YSLEER. The CDR3: CASSHDPHATSGASNEQFF. The CDR3, as DNA: TGCGCCAGCAGCCATGATCCGCATGCGACTAGCGGGGCAAGCAATGAGCAGTTCTTC.

The chain links TRBV5-5 to TRBJ2-3; 12 positions match TRBD2. With V trimmed by 4 bases and J by 2 bases, 8 bases remained unmatched. Germline V gives CDR1 SGHKS, CDR2 YYEKEE (reference sequence). This CDR3 contains 17 residues. This CDR3 reads CASSVLAGGGDTDTQYF. Written as DNA, the CDR3 is TGTGCCAGCAGCGTACTAGCGGGGGGCGGAGACACAGATACGCAGTATTTT.

This chain links TRBV11-2 with TRBJ1-6; D not resolved. The CDR3 runs 14 residues. The germline gives CDR1 SGHAT, CDR2 FQNNGV. V dropped 1 base and J dropped 8 bases, with 9 bases sitting between them. As DNA, the CDR3 is TGTGCCAGCAGCTTAGCCAGGCTCTATTCACCCCTCCACTTT. It codes for CASSLARLYSPLHF.

The V gene is TRBV5-1, the J gene TRBJ2-2, with 13 bases aligning to TRBD2. V shed 3 bases, J shed 8 bases, and the junction held 7 bases outside the gene matches. Germline values: CDR1 SGHRS, CDR2 YFSETQ. The length of the CDR3 is 16 residues. CDR3: CASSWTGLAGMGELFF. In DNA form, the CDR3 reads TGCGCCAGCAGCTGGACGGGACTAGCGGGGATGGGGGAGCTGTTTTTT.